This TCR beta chain comes out of a study of T cells in Graves' hyperthyroidism and ophthalmopathy. In this sample, this clonotype turned up many times. Authors of the study amplified TCR beta CDR3 regions from RNA transcripts. A first-round RT-PCR of the TCR CDR3 used the HTBI primer set. TCRdb reprocessed the multiplex PCR reads via MiXCR and lists one record per CDR3 protein. This sample carries a few hundred thousand distinct CDR3 sequences, around 13% of them seen once, and the ten largest clones take 5% to 6%. V lost 9 bases to trimming and J lost 8 bases; unmatched junction nucleotides: 12. CDR1 MNHEY and CDR2 SMNVEV come from the germline V gene (reference sequence). The CDR3 is made up of 14 amino acids.

The clonotype originates from a young woman with Graves' hyperthyroidism. Specimen: blood. The chain carries TRBV27 and TRBJ2-1; TRBD2 agrees at 8 bases. This chain's CDR3 is CASRTLAGGYEQFF. In DNA, the CDR3 is TGTGCCAGTAGAACCCTAGCGGGCGGCTATGAGCAGTTCTTC.